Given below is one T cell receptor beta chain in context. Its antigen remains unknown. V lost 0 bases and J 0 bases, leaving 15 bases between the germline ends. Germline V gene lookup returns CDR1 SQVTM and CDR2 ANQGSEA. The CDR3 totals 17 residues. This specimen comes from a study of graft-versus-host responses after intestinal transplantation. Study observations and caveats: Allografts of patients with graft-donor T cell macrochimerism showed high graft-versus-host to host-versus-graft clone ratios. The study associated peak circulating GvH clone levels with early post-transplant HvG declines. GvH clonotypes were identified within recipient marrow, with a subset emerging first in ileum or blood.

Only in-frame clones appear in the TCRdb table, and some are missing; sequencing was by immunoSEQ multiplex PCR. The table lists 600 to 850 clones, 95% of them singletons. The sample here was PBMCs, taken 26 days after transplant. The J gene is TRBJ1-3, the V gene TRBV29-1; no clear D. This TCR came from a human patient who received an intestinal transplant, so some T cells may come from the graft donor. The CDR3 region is CSVEDPNSPGSGNTIYF. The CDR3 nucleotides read TGCAGCGTTGAAGATCCCAACAGTCCGGGCTCTGGAAACACCATATATTTT. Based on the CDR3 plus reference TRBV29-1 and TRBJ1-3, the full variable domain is SAVISQKPSRDICQRGTSLTIQCQVDSQVTMMFWYRQQPGQSLTLIATANQGSEATYESGFVIDKFPISRPNLTFSTLTVSNMSPEDSSIYLCSVEDPNSPGSGNTIYFGEGSWLTVV.